This T cell receptor (beta chain) was documented in a study of cytomegalovirus exposure and HLA in healthy donors. Germline CDR1 is MNHEY and CDR2 is SVGAGI. The ends lost 4 bases at V and 5 bases at J; junction bases unmatched: 13. The length of the CDR3 is 16 residues. Study conclusions and caveats: An analysis was carried out later, and it reportedly showed fewer N-insertions in an Asian-associated ancestry cluster than the approximately 610-donor mean. A later analysis appeared to link common viral pathogens to several of the most significant clusters.

The PCR contained 60 Vbeta and 13 Jbeta primers. The data were produced by immunoSEQ multiplex PCR, yet TCRdb's version contains in-frame clones alone and is incomplete. The table lists more than 110,000 clones, 70% to 80% of them singletons. This clone came up once. Its antigen is currently unknown. The gene calls are TRBV6-5 and TRBJ1-1; the match to TRBD1 covers 7 bases. The TCR was taken from a male donor in good health and CMV-seronegative. The sequencing input was PBMCs. CDR3 coding DNA: TGTGCCAGCAGTTTCCTCCTGACAGGGAAGGGAACTGAAGCTTTCTTT. Translation gives CASSFLLTGKGTEAFF.